The 25 T cell receptor beta chains presented below share a single source sample, sequenced in a study of blood T cell repertoires in COVID-19. Measured with immunoSEQ multiplex PCR; TCRdb has only the in-frame clones, and not every one. The profile covers 50,000 to 75,000 clones, with about 78% appearing a single time and 20% to 25% taken by the ten largest. The sequenced sample was peripheral blood. Source of these receptors: a man older than 75 with active or convalescent COVID-19.

The chain combines TRBV5-4 with TRBJ2-7, with a weak D call TRBD1 (5 bases). V was pared by 0 bases and J by 5 bases, with 9 bases between. Germline values: CDR1 SGHNT, CDR2 YYREEE (reference sequence). The CDR3 runs 13 residues. Here the CDR3 reads CASSLVGVHEQYF. Written as DNA, the CDR3 is TGTGCCAGCAGCTTGGTAGGGGTTCACGAGCAGTACTTC.

The rearrangement uses TRBV6-5 and TRBJ1-2; 9 bases line up with TRBD1. Trimming at V came to 6 bases and at J to 8 bases, leaving 13 bases not matched to a gene. This CDR3 has 15 residues. The germline gives CDR1 MNHEY, CDR2 SVGAGI. DNA of the CDR3: TGTGCCAGCAGGAAACAACAGGGGGCCGTGCGGGGCTACACCTTC. It encodes CASRKQQGAVRGYTF.

The chain is built from TRBV27 and TRBJ2-5; 13 bases match TRBD2. The junction had 7 bases not matched to a gene; V was cut back by 6 bases and J by 6 bases. The CDR3 runs 15 residues. Germline lookup yields CDR1 MNHEY and CDR2 SMNVEV (reference sequence). The CDR3 region is CASRGLAGSPQTQYF. CDR3 nucleotide sequence: TGTGCCAGCAGGGGACTAGCGGGATCTCCCCAGACCCAGTACTTC.

There are a few counts of this clone. This rearrangement joins TRBV14 to TRBJ1-2; D is unclear. The CDR3 sequence is 13 residues long. The V gene lost 3 bases and the J gene lost 7 bases, with 12 bases spanning the gap. CDR1 is SGHDN, CDR2 FVKESK, per germline. CDR3 nucleotides: TGTGCCAGCAGCCACAGTGCTACGGGTGGCTACACCTTC. This gives the protein CASSHSATGGYTF.

V gene TRBV18 combines with J gene TRBJ2-3; 8 bases fit TRBD1. Germline-derived CDR1 and CDR2 are KGHSH and LQKENI. The CDR3 sequence is 15 residues long. After removal of 2 bases from V and 2 bases from J, the junction contained 3 bases not matched to a gene. Here the CDR3 DNA reads TGTGCCAGCTCACCAACAGGGGGTCACACAGATACGCAGTATTTT. It specifies CASSPTGGHTDTQYF. Combining the CDR3 with reference TRBV18 and TRBJ2-3 gives the whole variable domain NAGVMQNPRHLVRRRGQEARLRCSPMKGHSHVYWYRQLPEEGLKFMVYLQKENIIDESGMPKERFSAEFPKEGPSILRIQQVVRGDSAAYFCASSPTGGHTDTQYFGPGTRLTVL.

This clone has only a few counts. The chain links TRBV5-5 to TRBJ1-1, with D maybe TRBD1 (6 bases). The CDR3 loop spans 14 amino acids. Germline CDR1 SGHKS, CDR2 YYEKEE (reference sequence). V was pared by 2 bases and J by 5 bases, with 13 bases between. DNA of the CDR3: TGTGCCAGCAGCTTCGCGCCCCAGGGGACTGAAGCTTTCTTT. As protein: CASSFAPQGTEAFF. Full variable domain (outside the CDR3, taken from reference TRBV5-5 and TRBJ1-1): DAGVTQSPTHLIKTRGQQVTLRCSPISGHKSVSWYQQVLGQGPQFIFQYYEKEERGRGNFPDRFSARQFPNYSSELNVNALLLGDSALYLCASSFAPQGTEAFFGQGTRLTVV.

V and J are TRBV6-1 and TRBJ2-2; tentative D call: TRBD2 (6 bases). The CDR3 totals 13 residues. The ends were cut back, 0 bases at V and 7 bases at J, with 6 bases in the middle. Germline-derived CDR1 and CDR2 are MNHNS and SASEGT. CDR3 residues: CASSEARGGELFF. The CDR3 nucleotides read TGTGCCAGCAGTGAAGCGCGGGGCGGGGAGCTGTTTTTT.

This chain uses TRBV9 with TRBJ2-5, with 8 bases identical to TRBD2. Germline trimming cut 0 bases from V and 1 base from J; bases unmatched to any gene: 5. Germline assignment: CDR1 SGDLS and CDR2 YYNGEE. CDR3 length: 16 residues. For the CDR3, the DNA is TGTGCCAGCAGCGTAGGGCTAGCGGGTTTCCAAGAGACCCAGTACTTC. This sequence encodes CASSVGLAGFQETQYF.

The chain combines TRBV29-1 with TRBJ1-5; 11 positions match TRBD1. The germline CDR1 and CDR2 sequences are SQVTM and ANQGSEA. This CDR3 region has 13 residues. After removal of 6 bases from V and 6 bases from J, the junction contained 4 bases not matched to a gene. The CDR3 DNA is TGCAGCGTGGGACAGGGGGATGGTCAGCCCCAGCATTTT. Translation: CSVGQGDGQPQHF.

The gene calls are TRBV12-3 or TRBV12-4 and TRBJ1-2, with D uncertain. Between the trimmed V and J ends, which lost 3 bases and 2 bases, there was a span of 7 bases. The CDR3 has 13 residues. CDR3 DNA sequence: TGTGCCAGCAGTTTTAACAGCAACTATGGCTACACCTTC. Protein product: CASSFNSNYGYTF.

This clone was seen more than once but under ten times. V and J are TRBV18 and TRBJ1-3, with D possibly being TRBD1 (5 bases). V shed 3 bases and J shed 4 bases, with 16 bases lying between them. This CDR3 region has 16 residues. The germline CDR1 and CDR2 sequences are KGHSH and LQKENI. The CDR3 loop is CASSPDGGALGNTIYF. DNA of the CDR3: TGTGCCAGCTCACCTGATGGTGGGGCGCTCGGAAACACCATATATTTT.

The chain is built from TRBV6-5 and TRBJ2-5; D possibly corresponds to TRBD1 (6 bases). The V end lost 5 bases, the J end lost 7 bases, and 11 bases lay between the germline ends. Germline CDR1 is MNHEY and CDR2 is SVGAGI. This CDR3 has 12 amino acids. The CDR3 coding sequence is TGTGCCAGCAGTACAGGGTTTGTGACCCAGTACTTC. Residues: CASSTGFVTQYF.

The chain uses TRBV9 and TRBJ2-7, with 9 bases that match TRBD1. The V segment lost 0 bases and the J segment 2 bases; nucleotides outside the gene matches: 9. Germline V CDR1 and CDR2: SGDLS, YYNGEE. The CDR3 totals 17 residues. The CDR3 DNA reads TGTGCCAGCAGCGTAGAGGGGACAGGGCGTAGTCCCTACGAGCAGTACTTC. Translating gives CASSVEGTGRSPYEQYF.

This rearrangement joins TRBV5-1 to TRBJ2-3, with 12 bases that match TRBD2. Per germline, CDR1 SGHRS and CDR2 YFSETQ. This CDR3 region has 16 residues. V lost 4 bases and J lost 1; bases outside the gene matches: 4. The CDR3 coding sequence is TGCGCCAGCAGCACCGGACTAGCGGGACGCACAGATACGCAGTATTTT. Its protein is CASSTGLAGRTDTQYF.

This clone was recorded once. This chain connects TRBV19 to TRBJ1-2; 8 bases are a match to TRBD1. The germline V gene has CDR1 LNHDA and CDR2 SQIVND (reference sequence). CDR3 length equals 12 residues. J was trimmed by 5 bases and V by 7 bases; bases with no gene match: 3. As DNA, the CDR3 is TGTGCCAGTATGCAGGGGGCGTATGGCTACACCTTC. Its translation: CASMQGAYGYTF.

This chain joins TRBV11-3 and TRBJ2-3; D is unresolved. The CDR3 covers 14 residues. Deletions cut 0 bases from V and 2 bases from J, with 6 bases between. Per germline, CDR1 SGHNT and CDR2 YENEEA. The CDR3 region has the DNA TGTGCCAGCAGCTTAGAACAGAACACAGATACGCAGTATTTT. Its translation is CASSLEQNTDTQYF.

This chain uses TRBV5-1 with TRBJ1-3; D is possibly TRBD1 (6 bases). Germline V CDR1 and CDR2: SGHRS, YFSETQ. The CDR3 has 17 residues. The V end lost 2 bases, the J end lost 0 bases, and 15 bases lay between the germline ends. The CDR3, as DNA: TGCGCCAGCAGCTTTGGAAGCAGGGGCGACTCTGGAAACACCATATATTTT. Translated, it gives CASSFGSRGDSGNTIYF.

The V and J genes are TRBV27 and TRBJ1-1, with a possible D match to TRBD1 (6 bases). Germline CDR1 MNHEY, CDR2 SMNVEV (reference sequence). The CDR3 is 14 amino acids. The V end lost 3 bases, the J end lost 1 base, and 9 bases lay between the germline ends. The CDR3 sequence is CASSFGTKNTEAFF. CDR3 in DNA: TGTGCCAGCAGTTTCGGGACAAAGAACACTGAAGCTTTCTTT.

This clone showed up just a few times. The V gene is TRBV7-9, the J gene TRBJ1-2, with 11 bases fitting TRBD1. Germline V gene sequence: CDR1 SEHNR, CDR2 FQNEAQ (reference sequence). The CDR3 is made up of 15 amino acids. Unmatched junction bases numbered 9, after V lost 5 bases and J lost 7 bases. The CDR3 protein is CASSPNGQGAVGYTF. In nucleotides, the CDR3 is TGTGCCAGCAGCCCCAACGGACAGGGGGCGGTTGGCTACACCTTC.

The CDR3 bases are TGCAGCGCTTCGAGACAGGGGGCAGGAGCTTTCTTT. It translates to CSASRQGAGAFF. V gene TRBV29-1 combines with J gene TRBJ1-1, with 10 bases lining up with TRBD1. The CDR3 length is 12 residues. The V and J ends lost 7 bases and 10 bases, in that order; junction bases with no gene match: 9. Germline V lookup: CDR1 SQVTM, CDR2 ANQGSEA.

This clone is a singleton in its sample. V and J are TRBV3-1 (or the pseudogene TRBV3-2) and TRBJ2-5, with unresolved D. The V gene lost 2 bases and the J gene lost 1 base, with 5 bases spanning the gap. This CDR3 is built from 13 residues. Germline V gives CDR1 LGHDT, CDR2 YNNKEL (reference sequence). The CDR3 nucleotides read TGTGCCAGCAGCCAACCGAGCCAAGAGACCCAGTACTTC. Encoded protein: CASSQPSQETQYF.

The chain combines TRBV3-1 (or the pseudogene TRBV3-2) with TRBJ2-2; no firm D call. The V gene's germline CDR1 is LGHDT and CDR2 YNNKEL (reference sequence). Deletions cut 3 bases from V and 7 bases from J, with 6 bases between. The CDR3 totals 12 residues. CDR3 sequence reads: CASSQVGGELFF. CDR3 nucleotides: TGTGCCAGCAGCCAGGTCGGCGGGGAGCTGTTTTTT.

The chain has TRBV5-6 and TRBJ1-6; tentative D call: TRBD1 (5 bases). CDR1 is SGHDT and CDR2 is YYEEEE in the germline V gene. The CDR3 runs to 13 residues. V lost 4 bases and J lost 5, with 7 bases in between. CDR3 sequence: CASSVQDNSPLHF. The CDR3 bases are TGTGCCAGCAGCGTACAGGATAATTCACCCCTCCACTTT.

This clone was counted between two and nine times. V usage is TRBV7-2 and J usage is TRBJ1-1; the D is unclear. Germline-derived CDR1 and CDR2 are SGHTA and FQGNSA. This CDR3 has 14 amino acids. V lost 3 bases to trimming and J lost 0 bases, with 8 bases between them. CDR3 sequence: CASSFVLMNTEAFF. In DNA form, the CDR3 reads TGTGCCAGCAGCTTCGTATTAATGAACACTGAAGCTTTCTTT. The full variable domain, completed using reference TRBV7-2 and TRBJ1-1, is GAGVSQSPSNKVTEKGKDVELRCDPISGHTALYWYRQSLGQGLEFLIYFQGNSAPDKSGLPSDRFSAERTGGSVSTLTIQRTQQEDSAVYLCASSFVLMNTEAFFGQGTRLTVV.

J is TRBJ1-1 and V is TRBV15; 9 bases match TRBD1. V shed 7 bases, J shed 5 bases, and the junction held 11 bases outside the gene matches. There are 15 residues in the CDR3. The germline V gene encodes CDR1 LNHNV and CDR2 YYDKDF (reference sequence). CDR3 region: CATTDLDRGNTEAFF. The CDR3 bases are TGTGCCACCACCGATCTCGACAGGGGGAATACTGAAGCTTTCTTT.